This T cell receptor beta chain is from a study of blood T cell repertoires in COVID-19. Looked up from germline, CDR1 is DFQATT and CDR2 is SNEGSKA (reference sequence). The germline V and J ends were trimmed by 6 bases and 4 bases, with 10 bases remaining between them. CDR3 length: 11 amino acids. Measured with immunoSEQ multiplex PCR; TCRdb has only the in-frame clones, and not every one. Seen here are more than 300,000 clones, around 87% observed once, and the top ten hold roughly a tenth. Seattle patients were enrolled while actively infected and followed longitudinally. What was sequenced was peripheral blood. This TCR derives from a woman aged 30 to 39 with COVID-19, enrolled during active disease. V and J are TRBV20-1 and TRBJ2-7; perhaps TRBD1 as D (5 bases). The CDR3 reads CSAVDSYEQYF. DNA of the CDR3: TGCAGTGCCGTAGACAGTTACGAGCAGTACTTC.